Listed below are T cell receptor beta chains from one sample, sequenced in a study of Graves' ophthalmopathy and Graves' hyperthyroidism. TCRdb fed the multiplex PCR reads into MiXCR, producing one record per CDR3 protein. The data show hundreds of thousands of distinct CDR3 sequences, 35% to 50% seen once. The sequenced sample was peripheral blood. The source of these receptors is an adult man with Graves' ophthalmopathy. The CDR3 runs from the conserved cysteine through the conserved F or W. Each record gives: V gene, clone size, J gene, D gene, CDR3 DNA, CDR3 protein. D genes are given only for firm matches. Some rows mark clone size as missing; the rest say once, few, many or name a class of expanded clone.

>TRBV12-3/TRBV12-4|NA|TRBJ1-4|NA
TGTGCCAGCAGTTCTCGGCGTAGGACAGCCACTAATGAAAAACTGTTTTTT
CASSSRRRTATNEKLFF
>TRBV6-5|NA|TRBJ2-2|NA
TGTGCCAGCAGTTACGTGGGAAGCACCGGGGAGCTGTTTTTT
CASSYVGSTGELFF
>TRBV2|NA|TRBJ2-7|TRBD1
TGTGCCAGCAACACCCCGGACAGGGGGCTGCTCGAGCAGTACTTC
CASNTPDRGLLEQYF
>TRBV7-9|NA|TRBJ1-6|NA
TGCGCCAGCAGCCAATTTGGCAGTAGCTCCTATAATTCACCCCTCCACTTT
CASSQFGSSSYNSPLHF
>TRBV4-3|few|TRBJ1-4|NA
TGCGCCAGCAGCCGCCTGCCGAATAATGAAAAACTGTTTTTT
CASSRLPNNEKLFF
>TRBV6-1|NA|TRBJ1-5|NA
TGTGCCAGCAGTACAGAGACCAATCAGCCCCAGCATTTT
CASSTETNQPQHF
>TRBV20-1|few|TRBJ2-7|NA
TGCAGTGCTAGAGACCTTGGGACCAGCTCCTACGAGCAGTACTTC
CSARDLGTSSYEQYF
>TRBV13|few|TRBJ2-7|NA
TGTGCCAGCAAGGCTTGGGCTAGCGAAACCTACGAGCAGTACTTC
CASKAWASETYEQYF
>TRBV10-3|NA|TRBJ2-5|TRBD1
TGTGCCAGCAGTGACTGGACAGGGAATTGGAAGACCCAGTACTTC
CASSDWTGNWKTQYF
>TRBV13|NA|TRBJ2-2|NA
TGTGCCACCACCCCAGGGTCATCCGGGGAGCTGTTTTTT
CATTPGSSGELFF
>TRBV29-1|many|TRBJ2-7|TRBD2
TGCAGCGTGGGGACTAGCGTCGAGCAGTACTTC
CSVGTSVEQYF